The rows below give T cell receptor beta chains drawn from one sample of a study of cytomegalovirus exposure and HLA in healthy donors. The method was immunoSEQ multiplex PCR; TCRdb's version includes in-frame clones alone and lacks a portion of them. The table has approximately 150,000 clones, roughly 79% seen once. The sequencing sample was made of PBMCs. The origin of the receptors is a woman aged 55-69 years in good health and CMV-seropositive. Each CDR3 is given with its conserved first and last residue. A D gene is named only where the DNA matches it firmly. For some rows the clone size is stated as once, few or many, or as a class when expanded; others skip it.

V gene	D gene	clone size	J gene	CDR3 DNA	CDR3 protein
TRBV4-3	-	once	TRBJ2-1	TGCGCCAGCAGCCAACTCTACAATGAGCAGTTCTTC	CASSQLYNEQFF
TRBV9	-	-	TRBJ2-1	TGTGCCAGCAGCGTAGAAGGGAGGGGGTTCAATGAGCAGTTCTTC	CASSVEGRGFNEQFF
TRBV18	TRBD1	-	TRBJ2-7	TGTGCCAGCTCACCCCCGAACAGGGGTCCGGGGGAGCAGTACTTC	CASSPPNRGPGEQYF
TRBV29-1	-	-	TRBJ2-7	TGCAGCGTTGAAGGAGGGAACGAGCAGTACTTC	CSVEGGNEQYF
TRBV6-4	-	few	TRBJ2-3	TGTGCCAGCAGTGAGGGCCCCGCGGATACGCAGTATTTT	CASSEGPADTQYF
TRBV29-1	TRBD2	-	TRBJ2-1	TGCAGCGTTGACCGAAGCGGGAGTTTGGCCAATGAGCAGTTCTTC	CSVDRSGSLANEQFF
TRBV15	-	once	TRBJ1-1	TGTGCCACCAGCAGAGATGGGGAGGGCACAGCTTTCTTT	CATSRDGEGTAFF
TRBV4-1	TRBD1	-	TRBJ2-4	TGCGCCAGCAGCCATCCCAGGGGTGACAGGGCCCCTCGTCTGGACTTC	CASSHPRGDRAPRLDF
TRBV5-1	TRBD2	-	TRBJ2-7	TGCGCCAGCAGCTTGTCTAGCGGCTACGAGCAGTACTTC	CASSLSSGYEQYF
TRBV7-9	-	-	TRBJ2-7	TGTGCCATCCGGGACCCCTCCCGGGGGGAGCAGTACTTC	CAIRDPSRGEQYF
TRBV30	-	-	TRBJ2-5	TGTGCCTGGTCCTCCGGAGGGGAGACCCAGTACTTC	CAWSSGGETQYF